This passage covers 22 T cell receptor beta chains from one sample sequenced in a study of regulatory dendritic cells for organ transplantation. Generated by immunoSEQ multiplex PCR, the TCRdb table keeps only in-frame clones and is missing some. The sample includes about 20,000 clones, over 75% seen only once; the top ten take about 0.68%. Sorted subsets were CFSE-labeled and cultured less than six days with allogeneic dendritic cells. For these receptors, no antigen is known. The sequenced sample was naive CD4+ T cells from blood cultured with regulatory dendritic cells. Subset specified: CD45RA+ naive T cells. Receptor source: a human donor in good health.

This chain uses TRBV4-2 with TRBJ2-3, with D possibly being TRBD1 or TRBD2 (5 bases each). Looked up from germline, CDR1 is LGHNA and CDR2 is YNFKEQ. Trimming cost V 1 base and J 4 bases, with 12 bases left between them. The CDR3 sequence is 15 residues long. The CDR3, as DNA: TGTGCCAGCAGCCAAGTAGTGGGGACCCCAGATACGCAGTATTTT. Translation gives CASSQVVGTPDTQYF.

The chain has TRBV6-4 and TRBJ2-3; TRBD2 aligns across 11 bases. The CDR3 has 16 amino acids. CDR1 is MRHNA, CDR2 SNTAGT, per germline. The V segment lost 4 bases and the J segment 3 bases; nucleotides outside the gene matches: 6. In DNA, the CDR3 is TGTGCCAGCAGTGCTCAACTAGCGGGAGAAACAGATACGCAGTATTTT. This sequence encodes CASSAQLAGETDTQYF.

The chain combines TRBV7-9 with TRBJ2-5; D might be TRBD1 (6 bases). V gave up 5 bases and J gave up 5 bases, with 12 bases separating them. CDR3 size: 13 residues. Germline V gives CDR1 SEHNR, CDR2 FQNEAQ (reference sequence). This CDR3 is CASSRTGIETQYF. The CDR3 nucleotides read TGTGCCAGCAGCCGCACAGGGATCGAGACCCAGTACTTC.

CDR3 bases: TGTGCCAGCAGCCCCCAGACTTTAACTGGAAACACCATATATTTT. It codes for CASSPQTLTGNTIYF. The chain uses TRBV7-2 and TRBJ1-3, with unresolved D. The V end was cut by 5 bases, the J end by 2 bases, with 13 bases between. The CDR3 length is 15 residues. From germline, CDR1 is SGHTA and CDR2 FQGNSA.

The chain is built from TRBV4-2 and TRBJ2-3; 11 bases map to TRBD2. The V gene end was trimmed by 0 bases and the J gene end by 4 bases; junction bases not matched to a gene: 3. Germline-derived CDR1 and CDR2 are LGHNA and YNFKEQ. CDR3 length: 16 residues. This CDR3 is CASSQEGTSGADTQYF. Written as DNA, the CDR3 is TGTGCCAGCAGCCAAGAAGGGACTAGCGGAGCAGATACGCAGTATTTT.

The chain recombines TRBV5-4 with TRBJ2-1; maybe TRBD1 (5 bases). Looked up from germline, CDR1 is SGHNT and CDR2 is YYREEE (reference sequence). This CDR3 is 13 amino acids long. Trimming cost V 1 base and J 8 bases, with 10 bases left between them. The CDR3 DNA reads TGTGCCAGCAGCTTGACCCAAGGGGATGAGCAGTTCTTC. Residues: CASSLTQGDEQFF.

The chain is built from TRBV25-1 and TRBJ2-7; D uncertain. The CDR3 consists of 17 residues. Trimming removed 1 base from V and 3 bases from J, with 19 bases in between. Germline CDR1 is MGHDK and CDR2 is SYGVNS. The CDR3 loop reads CASSEFGRSGSYYEQYF. The DNA for the CDR3 is TGTGCCAGCAGTGAATTCGGTCGGTCCGGATCCTACTACGAGCAGTACTTC.

The CDR3: CASSLGDYSYEQYF. The DNA of the CDR3 is TGCGCCAGCAGCTTGGGGGACTACTCCTACGAGCAGTACTTC. The rearrangement uses TRBV5-1 and TRBJ2-7; 7 bases agree with TRBD2. The CDR3 is 14 residues long. Germline V gene data show CDR1 as SGHRS and CDR2 as YFSETQ. After removal of 0 bases from V and 0 bases from J, the junction contained 0 bases not matched to a gene.

Notes on this clone: The identical CDR3 is also encoded by other nucleotide sequences in the sample. The V gene is TRBV15, the J gene TRBJ1-5, with TRBD1 matching over 7 bases. CDR1 and CDR2 (germline): LNHNV, YYDKDF (reference sequence). Unmatched junction bases numbered 4, after V lost 2 bases and J lost 3 bases. The CDR3 has 15 residues. Written as DNA, the CDR3 is TGTGCCACCAGCAGAAGTACAGGGGTCAATCAGCCCCAGCATTTT. Translated, it gives CATSRSTGVNQPQHF.

The chain couples TRBV5-5 to TRBJ1-5; D not certain. CDR3 length equals 16 residues. The germline gives CDR1 SGHKS, CDR2 YYEKEE (reference sequence). The V gene lost 6 bases and the J gene lost 0 bases, with 16 bases spanning the gap. The CDR3 DNA reads TGTGCCAGCACCCCCGGTCGATTTTATAGCAATCAGCCCCAGCATTTT. Translated, it gives CASTPGRFYSNQPQHF.

The V and J genes are TRBV14 and TRBJ2-6; the D is unclear. The CDR3 extends over 17 amino acids. V lost 6 bases, J lost 0 bases, and 15 bases lay in between. Germline V gene lookup returns CDR1 SGHDN and CDR2 FVKESK. The CDR3 spells CASSKNGYLSGANVLTF. The CDR3 DNA reads as TGTGCCAGCAGTAAAAACGGTTACCTCTCTGGGGCCAACGTCCTGACTTTC.

The CDR3 coding sequence is TGTGCCTGGGGGGGGCAGGGCTTTGCCTATGGCTACACCTTC. This gives the protein CAWGGQGFAYGYTF. The chain employs TRBV30 and TRBJ1-2; D might be TRBD1 (6 bases). The germline CDR1 and CDR2 sequences are GTSNPN and SVGIG (reference sequence). CDR3 length equals 14 residues. Trimming stripped 5 bases from V and 4 bases from J, with 17 bases between.

The rearrangement joins TRBV7-3 to TRBJ1-6; a possible D gene is TRBD1 (5 bases). V shed 3 bases and J shed 7 bases, with 7 bases lying between them. The CDR3 runs to 13 residues. Per germline, CDR1 SGHTA and CDR2 FQGTGA. CDR3 protein: CASSFDRNSPLHF. The CDR3 DNA is TGTGCCAGCAGCTTTGACAGAAATTCACCCCTCCACTTT.

This chain links TRBV4-3 with TRBJ2-5, with 9 bases fitting TRBD1. This CDR3 is 16 amino acids long. Germline V gene lookup returns CDR1 LGHNA and CDR2 YSLEER. V shed 0 bases and J 5 bases; nucleotides not matched to a gene: 7. CDR3 DNA: TGCGCCAGCAGCCAAGAGGGCACAGGGGGCTATGAGACCCAGTACTTC. Residues: CASSQEGTGGYETQYF.

The chain joins TRBV5-6 to TRBJ2-7; the D gene could be TRBD1 or TRBD2 (5 bases each). The CDR3 sequence is 16 residues long. Germline-derived CDR1 and CDR2 are SGHDT and YYEEEE. V was clipped by 1 base and J by 4 bases, with 18 bases between them. CDR3 protein: CASSLYSGRSSYEQYF. In nucleotides, the CDR3 is TGTGCCAGCAGCTTGTATTCGGGGCGGTCGAGTTACGAGCAGTACTTC.

This clone was seen only once. This chain joins TRBV19 and TRBJ2-2, with D possibly matching TRBD1 (6 bases). Trimming took 3 bases from V and 7 from J, leaving 12 bases between them. The CDR3 is made up of 14 amino acids. Looked up from germline, CDR1 is LNHDA and CDR2 is SQIVND (reference sequence). The CDR3 spells CASSIFRGVGELFF. The CDR3 region has the DNA TGTGCCAGTAGTATTTTCAGGGGTGTCGGGGAGCTGTTTTTT.

J is TRBJ1-5 and V is TRBV6-5; possibly TRBD1 for D (5 bases). The CDR3 has 14 residues. V lost 5 bases and J 5 bases, leaving 13 bases between the germline ends. Per germline, CDR1 MNHEY and CDR2 SVGAGI. CDR3 sequence (DNA): TGTGCCAGCAGTCGGGACCAAAAATATCAGCCCCAGCATTTT. Translation: CASSRDQKYQPQHF.

V usage is TRBV10-3 and J usage is TRBJ2-7; 8 nucleotides match TRBD2. CDR1 and CDR2 from the germline V gene are ENHRY and SYGVKD. The CDR3 sequence is 13 residues long. The trim removed 10 bases at V and 10 bases at J, leaving 15 bases unmatched. CDR3 sequence reads: CATAAGGENFQYF. CDR3 DNA: TGTGCCACCGCGGCGGGGGGAGAAAACTTTCAGTACTTC.

The rearrangement joins TRBV5-1 to TRBJ2-3; D might be TRBD2 (7 bases). Germline-derived CDR1 and CDR2 are SGHRS and YFSETQ. Between the trimmed V and J ends, which lost 4 bases and 5 bases, there was a span of 11 bases. CDR3 length: 13 residues. The CDR3 bases are TGCGCCAGCAGCCCGGGGGGCCGAGATACGCAGTATTTT. Encoded protein: CASSPGGRDTQYF.

The chain carries TRBV7-9 and TRBJ1-5, with TRBD1 matching 9 bases. Germline V gives CDR1 SEHNR, CDR2 FQNEAQ (reference sequence). J was trimmed by 7 bases and V by 0 bases; bases with no gene match: 13. The CDR3 spans 18 residues. The CDR3 bases are TGTGCCAGCAGCTTAGCGGAACGGGACAGGGATGCGGGGCAGCCCCAGCATTTT. It yields the protein CASSLAERDRDAGQPQHF.

The J gene is TRBJ2-7, the V gene TRBV7-2; D possibly corresponds to TRBD1 (6 bases). V lost 1 base and J lost 3, with 19 bases in between. From germline, CDR1 is SGHTA and CDR2 FQGNSA. This CDR3 is built from 17 residues. The CDR3 protein is CASSLGGFGGLGYEQYF. The CDR3 DNA reads as TGTGCCAGCAGCTTAGGGGGTTTTGGGGGCCTTGGCTACGAGCAGTACTTC.

The CDR3 DNA is TGCGCCAGCAGCCTGAATGCCCTTAGGAATGAGCAGTTCTTC. As protein: CASSLNALRNEQFF. The genes are TRBV5-1 and TRBJ2-1; D is unresolved. This CDR3 contains 14 residues. Trimming took 4 bases from V and 7 from J, leaving 15 bases between them. CDR1 is SGHRS and CDR2 is YFSETQ in the germline V gene.